These 25 T cell receptor beta chains originate from one sample sequenced in a study of shared T cell receptors in the human thymus (dated by TCRdb to about 2021). The library was obtained by the immunoSEQ multiplex PCR assay. Here the immuneACCESS table is served through TCRdb, limited to in-frame sequences with V and J called. Missing clones are a known gap in these copies; in checked studies unresolved V genes cover under half, and the rest lacks a known reason. The sample table shows about 730,000 clones, and approximately 85% are seen once. 0.0095% to 0.013% of the sample belongs to the ten largest clones. These data also featured in a second study, about human thymus T cells.

The sequencing sample was made of thymocytes. The source of these receptors is a girl under three years old with a congenital heart defect. Donor details come from another sample of the same person, matched by shared clones.

The chain links TRBV6-5 to TRBJ1-2; 8 bases agree with TRBD1. The CDR3 has 15 amino acids. CDR1 is MNHEY, CDR2 SVGAGI, per germline. Losses at the gene ends were 0 bases for V and 2 bases for J; bases not matched to a gene: 2. CDR3 DNA sequence: TGTGCCAGCAGTTACTCGACAGGGGAGAACTATGGCTACACCTTC. Translated: CASSYSTGENYGYTF.

V is TRBV2 and J is TRBJ2-3, with TRBD2 matching over 7 bases. V shed 9 bases, J shed 3 bases, and the junction held 15 bases outside the gene matches. CDR1 is SNHLY, CDR2 FYNNEI, per germline. CDR3 length equals 16 residues. The chain's CDR3 is CASQRLTSAQTDTQYF. CDR3 DNA sequence: TGTGCCAGTCAACGACTTACTAGCGCACAGACAGATACGCAGTATTTT.

The rearrangement links TRBV5-1 to TRBJ2-5; the match to TRBD2 covers 10 bases. The CDR3 sequence is 16 residues long. Trimming cost V 3 bases and J 3 bases; bases outside gene matches: 8. The germline V gene encodes CDR1 SGHRS and CDR2 YFSETQ. The CDR3 is CASSCGLADREETQYF. DNA for the CDR3: TGCGCCAGCAGCTGTGGACTAGCGGACCGAGAAGAGACCCAGTACTTC. The full variable domain, its missing parts supplied by reference TRBV5-1 and TRBJ2-5, is KAGVTQTPRYLIKTRGQQVTLSCSPISGHRSVSWYQQTPGQGLQFLFEYFSETQRNKGNFPGRFSGRQFSNSRSEMNVSTLELGDSALYLCASSCGLADREETQYFGPGTRLLVL.

The V gene is TRBV15, the J gene TRBJ2-7, with 10 bases aligning to TRBD1. V dropped 2 bases and J dropped 4; count of bases not matched to a gene: 11. The CDR3 loop spans 17 amino acids. Per germline, CDR1 LNHNV and CDR2 YYDKDF (reference sequence). The CDR3 loop reads CATSRPGQGPLGYEQYF. DNA for the CDR3: TGTGCCACCAGCAGACCGGGACAGGGGCCTCTAGGGTACGAGCAGTACTTC.

The chain is built from TRBV18 and TRBJ2-1; 9 nucleotides line up with TRBD1. The germline V gene has CDR1 KGHSH and CDR2 LQKENI. This CDR3 is 16 amino acids long. V shed 3 bases and J 8 bases; nucleotides not matched to a gene: 11. CDR3 nucleotides: TGTGCCAGCTCACCCGGGACAGGGAGGATAATGGATGAGCAGTTCTTC. This sequence encodes CASSPGTGRIMDEQFF.

The chain has TRBV27 and TRBJ2-3, with a weak D call TRBD2 (7 bases). Germline V CDR1 and CDR2: MNHEY, SMNVEV (reference sequence). The CDR3 loop spans 15 amino acids. Trimming pared 7 bases from V and 4 bases from J, leaving 18 bases between. CDR3 amino acids: CASTGGAGNPDTQYF. CDR3 DNA sequence: TGTGCCAGCACTGGGGGGGCAGGGAACCCAGATACGCAGTATTTT.

The rearrangement links TRBV6-4 to TRBJ1-1; 9 positions agree with TRBD1. This CDR3 has 17 amino acids. J gave up 4 bases and V 6 bases, and 15 bases lay outside the gene matches. The germline V gene encodes CDR1 MRHNA and CDR2 SNTAGT. The CDR3 DNA reads as TGTGCCAGCAGCCCTGGGGGGACAGGGCCTGTCGGCACTGAAGCTTTCTTT. This codes for CASSPGGTGPVGTEAFF.

V gene TRBV6-5 combines with J gene TRBJ1-2; unclear D gene. Trimming cost V 2 bases and J 4 bases, with 8 bases left between them. This CDR3 is built from 13 residues. Germline CDR1 is MNHEY and CDR2 is SVGAGI. Here the CDR3 DNA reads TGTGCCAGCAGTTACGGTAGCTTCTATGGCTACACCTTC. Translated, it gives CASSYGSFYGYTF.

The V gene is TRBV28, the J gene TRBJ1-1; 7 nucleotides match TRBD1. Germline loops: CDR1 MDHEN, CDR2 SYDVKM. J gave up 4 bases and V 10 bases, and 6 bases lay outside the gene matches. The CDR3 runs 12 residues. CDR3 in amino acids: CAITGEPTEAFF. CDR3 sequence (DNA): TGTGCCATAACAGGGGAGCCCACTGAAGCTTTCTTT.

This sequence joins TRBV5-6 and TRBJ1-2; 8 bases line up with TRBD1. The ends lost 4 bases at V and 4 bases at J; junction bases unmatched: 6. The CDR3 extends over 14 amino acids. CDR1 is SGHDT and CDR2 is YYEEEE in the germline V gene. CDR3 loop: CASSPSDRAYGYTF. The CDR3 DNA follows: TGTGCCAGCAGCCCGTCGGACAGGGCCTATGGCTACACCTTC.

The chain combines TRBV5-4 with TRBJ1-3; D gene ambiguous. The CDR3 has 15 residues. Trimming shortened V by 1 base and J by 2 bases, and 10 bases separated the two germline ends. CDR1 is SGHNT, CDR2 YYREEE, per germline (reference sequence). The CDR3 spells CASSLYRSTGNTIYF. CDR3 DNA sequence: TGTGCCAGCAGCTTGTACAGATCTACTGGAAACACCATATATTTT.

The chain is built from TRBV11-2 and TRBJ2-7, with D tentatively TRBD1 (5 bases). Germline CDR1 SGHAT, CDR2 FQNNGV. This CDR3 has 15 residues. Trimming shortened V by 0 bases and J by 0 bases, and 9 bases separated the two germline ends. The CDR3 is CASSLDRQTSYEQYF. In DNA form, the CDR3 reads TGTGCCAGCAGCTTAGATCGACAGACCTCCTACGAGCAGTACTTC.

The CDR3 nucleotides are TGCGCCAGCAGCCCCAATGACAGATTACGAGGCAATCAGCCCCAGCATTTT. Translated, it gives CASSPNDRLRGNQPQHF. The chain combines TRBV4-1 with TRBJ1-5, with D possibly matching TRBD1 (5 bases). Looked up from germline, CDR1 is MGHRA and CDR2 is YSYEKL. V lost 4 bases, J lost 2 bases, and 18 bases lay in between. This CDR3 is built from 17 residues.

The genes are TRBV7-2 and TRBJ2-7; unclear D gene. The CDR3 has 15 residues. The germline V and J ends were trimmed by 1 base and 0 bases, with 10 bases remaining between them. Per germline, CDR1 SGHTA and CDR2 FQGNSA. The CDR3 loop is CASSLEHRFSYEQYF. CDR3 nucleotides: TGTGCCAGCAGCTTAGAGCACAGATTCTCCTACGAGCAGTACTTC.

The chain is built from TRBV5-1 and TRBJ1-5; possibly TRBD1 for D (6 bases). The CDR3 is made up of 15 amino acids. Trimming pared 4 bases from V and 4 bases from J, leaving 15 bases between. Per the germline V gene, CDR1 is SGHRS and CDR2 is YFSETQ. CDR3 coding DNA: TGCGCCAGCAGCATGCTGGACAGCCTTAATCAGCCCCAGCATTTT. It yields the protein CASSMLDSLNQPQHF. The whole variable domain, remainder taken from reference TRBV5-1 and TRBJ1-5, is KAGVTQTPRYLIKTRGQQVTLSCSPISGHRSVSWYQQTPGQGLQFLFEYFSETQRNKGNFPGRFSGRQFSNSRSEMNVSTLELGDSALYLCASSMLDSLNQPQHFGDGTRLSIL.

The table lists this clone with a few counts. J is TRBJ2-3 and V is TRBV2; 7 nucleotides line up with TRBD2. CDR3 size: 12 residues. The germline V gene has CDR1 SNHLY and CDR2 FYNNEI. The CDR3 DNA sequence: TGTGCAAAGATGGGGGGGGCAGATACGCAGTATTTT. It translates to CAKMGGADTQYF.

The sample holds one count of this clone. The chain recombines TRBV15 with TRBJ2-5; weak D call: TRBD1 (5 bases). The CDR3 covers 17 residues. Germline loops: CDR1 LNHNV, CDR2 YYDKDF (reference sequence). Trimming stripped 1 base from V and 2 bases from J, with 17 bases between. This chain's CDR3 is CATSRGGHNQVQETQYF. As DNA, the CDR3 is TGTGCCACCAGCAGAGGGGGCCACAATCAGGTGCAAGAGACCCAGTACTTC.

CDR3 protein: CASSLSGEGHTEAFF. CDR3 sequence (DNA): TGTGCCAGCAGCTTGTCGGGGGAGGGGCACACTGAAGCTTTCTTT. The chain combines TRBV5-6 with TRBJ1-1; D may be TRBD1 (5 bases). Germline V CDR1 and CDR2: SGHDT, YYEEEE. This CDR3 comprises 15 residues. With 1 base removed from V and 3 bases from J, the gap between germline ends came to 13 bases.

There are a few counts of this clone. This chain uses TRBV7-9 with TRBJ2-1, with a weak D call TRBD2 (6 bases). Germline loops: CDR1 SEHNR, CDR2 FQNEAQ (reference sequence). V was pared by 4 bases and J by 1 base, with 11 bases between. The CDR3 is made up of 15 amino acids. Here the CDR3 DNA reads TGTGCCAGCAGCTGCATACTAGCATCCTACAATGAGCAGTTCTTC. This codes for CASSCILASYNEQFF.

The chain combines TRBV4-2 with TRBJ1-6; 7 bases line up with TRBD1. The CDR3 has 20 amino acids. V gave up 3 bases and J gave up 7 bases; unmatched junction bases: 21. Germline-derived CDR1 and CDR2 are LGHNA and YNFKEQ. CDR3: CASSQRRGTAEPNLNSPLHF. The CDR3 region has the DNA TGTGCCAGCAGCCAGCGGAGAGGGACAGCAGAGCCTAACTTAAATTCACCCCTCCACTTT.

With respect to this clone: Sequence at one end of the junction differs from germline and may be a read error. V and J are TRBV9 and TRBJ2-5, with D perhaps matching TRBD1 (5 bases). The CDR3 length is 13 residues. Per the germline V gene, CDR1 is SGDLS and CDR2 is YYNGEE. CDR3 nucleotides: TGTGCCAGCAGCGAGGGGCCCGACTCTCGCCGGGACTTC. Translated, it gives CASSEGPDSRRDF. The entire variable domain, with the rest obtained from reference TRBV9 and TRBJ2-5, is as follows: DSGVTQTPKHLITATGQRVTLRCSPRSGDLSVYWYQQSLDQGLQFLIQYYNGEERAKGNILERFSAQQFPDLHSELNLSSLELGDSALYFCASSEGPDSRRDFGPGTRLLVL.

This rearrangement joins TRBV28 to TRBJ1-2; 10 bases fit TRBD1. The CDR3 is 18 amino acids. CDR1 is MDHEN and CDR2 is SYDVKM in the germline V gene. The V and J ends lost 6 bases and 8 bases, in that order; junction bases with no gene match: 21. CDR3 sequence reads: CASSLKGQGLAMKGGYTF. The DNA of the CDR3 is TGTGCCAGCAGCCTCAAGGGACAGGGGTTGGCTATGAAAGGGGGCTACACCTTC.

J is TRBJ1-1 and V is TRBV5-6; D possibly corresponds to TRBD1 (5 bases). The length of the CDR3 is 14 residues. V lost 0 bases and J lost 3, with 9 bases in between. CDR1 is SGHDT, CDR2 YYEEEE, per germline. In DNA form, the CDR3 reads TGTGCCAGCAGCTTGGGGGGGGTGGACACTGAAGCTTTCTTT. It codes for CASSLGGVDTEAFF.

This clone appeared a few times. The chain has TRBV5-1 and TRBJ2-1, with 13 positions matching TRBD2. This CDR3 has 15 residues. Germline V gene data show CDR1 as SGHRS and CDR2 as YFSETQ. The ends lost 3 bases at V and 6 bases at J; junction bases unmatched: 3. This CDR3 is CASSSGTSGVNEQFF. For the CDR3, the DNA is TGCGCCAGCAGCTCCGGGACTAGCGGGGTCAATGAGCAGTTCTTC. Full variable domain (outside the CDR3, taken from reference TRBV5-1 and TRBJ2-1): KAGVTQTPRYLIKTRGQQVTLSCSPISGHRSVSWYQQTPGQGLQFLFEYFSETQRNKGNFPGRFSGRQFSNSRSEMNVSTLELGDSALYLCASSSGTSGVNEQFFGPGTRLTVL.

The chain uses TRBV27 and TRBJ2-3, with a tentative D call TRBD2 (6 bases). From germline, CDR1 is MNHEY and CDR2 SMNVEV (reference sequence). This CDR3 has 16 residues. V was cut by 4 bases and J by 2 bases, with 16 bases left in between. The CDR3: CASSSRSGGDTDTQYF. CDR3 bases: TGTGCCAGCAGTTCACGGAGCGGAGGGGACACAGATACGCAGTATTTT.